This TCR beta chain comes out of a study of T cells in Graves' hyperthyroidism and ophthalmopathy. Findings and limits, study-wide: Blood held most thyroid clonotypes expanded above 0.001 frequency. From stable hyperthyroidism, ophthalmopathy was set apart by a 13 V-J model.

J lost 2 bases, V lost 3 bases, and 6 bases had no gene match. Germline assignment: CDR1 SGHTA and CDR2 FQGNSA. The CDR3 contains 16 residues. As to this clonotype: The antigen remains undetermined.

Amplification of TCR beta CDR3 regions used RNA as the template. In the first-round RT-PCR of the TCR CDR3, the HTBI primer set was used. TCRdb re-derived calls from the multiplex PCR reads in MiXCR, one entry per CDR3 protein. The table records under 40,000 distinct CDR3 sequences, about 50% of them present only once. The chain has TRBV7-2 and TRBJ2-5; 10 bases align to TRBD2. The sequenced material came from blood. This TCR derives from a man aged 40-49 years with Graves' ophthalmopathy. The CDR3 DNA follows: TGTGCCAGCAGCTTCCCTAGCGGGGGCATTCAAGAGACCCAGTACTTC. Residues: CASSFPSGGIQETQYF.